One and the same sample provided the 19 T cell receptor beta chains below, sequenced in a study of blood T cell repertoires in COVID-19. Assay used: immunoSEQ multiplex PCR; TCRdb lists only in-frame clones, some missing. The sample yields roughly 140,000 clones, about 87% seen once. Sequencing was performed on peripheral blood. The receptors come from a woman of 80 years or more with acute or convalescent COVID-19.

This clone was counted a single time. The V and J genes are TRBV7-9 and TRBJ1-1, with D hard to call. CDR1 is SEHNR and CDR2 is FQNEAQ in the germline V gene (reference sequence). The CDR3 is made up of 11 amino acids. Trimming cost V 5 bases and J 1 base, with 2 bases left between them. CDR3 protein: CASSQNTEAFF. The CDR3 DNA reads as TGTGCCAGCAGCCAGAACACTGAAGCTTTCTTT.

The chain joins TRBV3-1 (or the pseudogene TRBV3-2) to TRBJ1-4, with D possibly matching TRBD1 (6 bases). Germline-derived CDR1 and CDR2 are LGHDT and YNNKEL (reference sequence). This CDR3 comprises 15 residues. Trimming pared 8 bases from V and 4 bases from J, leaving 17 bases between. CDR3 sequence: CASSEGGALNEKLFF. In DNA form, the CDR3 reads TGTGCCAGCTCTGAGGGGGGGGCTCTTAATGAAAAACTGTTTTTT.

This chain links TRBV30 with TRBJ1-5, with TRBD1 as a possible D gene (5 bases). The CDR3 contains 13 residues. Germline loops: CDR1 GTSNPN, CDR2 SVGIG (reference sequence). V lost 2 bases and J 3 bases, leaving 8 bases between the germline ends. The CDR3: CAWSIQDNQPQHF. The CDR3, as DNA: TGTGCCTGGAGTATACAGGACAATCAGCCCCAGCATTTT.

The chain couples TRBV28 to TRBJ1-3, with D tentatively TRBD1 (6 bases). Trimming left V 9 bases short and J 3 bases short, with 12 bases between. Germline V gene sequence: CDR1 MDHEN, CDR2 SYDVKM. The CDR3 has 13 amino acids. CDR3 DNA: TGTGCCAGTAACAGGGCAAGTGGAAACACCATATATTTT. Encoded protein: CASNRASGNTIYF.

The V call is TRBV14, the J call TRBJ2-1; D unclear. This CDR3 is 13 amino acids long. V was clipped by 2 bases and J by 5 bases, with 7 bases between them. Germline CDR1 is SGHDN and CDR2 is FVKESK. The CDR3 here is CASSQFQDNEQFF. The CDR3 DNA reads TGTGCCAGCAGCCAATTTCAGGACAATGAGCAGTTCTTC.

The J gene is TRBJ2-7, the V gene TRBV5-6, with D maybe TRBD1 (6 bases). V lost 5 bases to trimming and J lost 3 bases, with 18 bases between them. The CDR3 consists of 15 residues. Germline V CDR1 and CDR2: SGHDT, YYEEEE. As DNA, the CDR3 is TGTGCCAGCAGAAGAGATACAGGGTGGGGCTACGAGCAGTACTTC. Residues: CASRRDTGWGYEQYF.

In regard to this clone: Other DNA variants within this sample encode the same CDR3. The V gene is TRBV12-3 or TRBV12-4, the J gene TRBJ1-1, with a weak D call TRBD1 (5 bases). The CDR3 runs to 13 residues. V gave up 5 bases and J gave up 1 base, with 8 bases separating them. The CDR3 reads CASSLQGNTEAFF. The DNA for the CDR3 is TGTGCCAGCAGTCTCCAGGGGAACACTGAAGCTTTCTTT.

The chain carries TRBV5-5 and TRBJ1-1, with D possibly being TRBD1 (6 bases). This CDR3 has 14 amino acids. The V gene lost 3 bases and the J gene lost 0 bases, with 9 bases spanning the gap. Germline CDR1 is SGHKS and CDR2 is YYEKEE (reference sequence). The CDR3 coding sequence is TGTGCCAGCAGCTACGGGACATTGAACACTGAAGCTTTCTTT. It specifies CASSYGTLNTEAFF.

The V and J genes are TRBV6-2 or TRBV6-3 and TRBJ2-3; weak D call: TRBD1 (6 bases). This CDR3 contains 14 residues. Germline CDR1 is MNHEY and CDR2 is SVGEGT. V was cut by 2 bases and J by 6 bases, with 12 bases left in between. The chain's CDR3 is CASSYAGAQDTQYF. The CDR3 DNA follows: TGTGCCAGCAGTTACGCAGGGGCACAGGATACGCAGTATTTT.

V gene TRBV6-5 combines with J gene TRBJ1-5; D possibly corresponds to TRBD1 (5 bases). V was cut by 0 bases and J by 5 bases, with 5 bases left in between. Germline V lookup: CDR1 MNHEY, CDR2 SVGAGI. The CDR3 covers 13 residues. As DNA, the CDR3 is TGTGCCAGCAGTTACTCCAGGGATCAGCCCCAGCATTTT. It yields the protein CASSYSRDQPQHF.

The chain recombines TRBV3-1 (or the pseudogene TRBV3-2) with TRBJ2-3, with D uncertain. The CDR3 consists of 12 residues. CDR1 is LGHDT and CDR2 is YNNKEL in the germline V gene (reference sequence). Trimming took 0 bases from V and 8 from J, leaving 6 bases between them. The CDR3 nucleotides read TGTGCCAGCAGCCAAGAACCTAGTACGCAGTATTTT. This codes for CASSQEPSTQYF.

The chain recombines TRBV25-1 with TRBJ1-1; D ambiguous. V dropped 0 bases and J dropped 11 bases, with 10 bases sitting between them. Germline V gene sequence: CDR1 MGHDK, CDR2 SYGVNS. This CDR3 has 12 residues. CDR3 loop: CASSEYEGRAFF. The CDR3 bases are TGTGCCAGCAGTGAATATGAGGGTCGGGCTTTCTTT.

This rearrangement joins TRBV5-1 to TRBJ1-1; D gene ambiguous. V lost 6 bases, J lost 0 bases, and 12 bases lay in between. Germline V gene lookup returns CDR1 SGHRS and CDR2 YFSETQ. The length of the CDR3 is 14 residues. The CDR3 spells CASTPGGVNTEAFF. DNA of the CDR3: TGCGCCAGCACGCCAGGCGGGGTGAACACTGAAGCTTTCTTT.

On this clone: This CDR3 is also generated by other DNA sequences in the sample. The DNA of the CDR3 is TGTGCCAGCAGACGACAGGGTACGAACACTGAAGCTTTCTTT. This sequence encodes CASRRQGTNTEAFF. The chain joins TRBV2 to TRBJ1-1; TRBD1 matches at 7 bases. The CDR3 loop spans 14 amino acids. The germline V gene encodes CDR1 SNHLY and CDR2 FYNNEI. V trimming: 6 bases; J trimming: 1 base; junction bases outside the gene matches: 5.

The chain couples TRBV19 to TRBJ2-3; 9 bases align to TRBD2. The CDR3 runs to 15 residues. Germline assignment: CDR1 LNHDA and CDR2 SQIVND (reference sequence). Trimming at V came to 2 bases and at J to 5 bases, leaving 5 bases not matched to a gene. Here the CDR3 reads CASSIRAGGQDTQYF. CDR3 DNA: TGTGCCAGTAGTATAAGGGCGGGGGGGCAAGATACGCAGTATTTT.

The chain links TRBV2 to TRBJ1-3, with 7 bases identical to TRBD1. The ends lost 4 bases at V and 4 bases at J; junction bases unmatched: 1. The V gene's germline CDR1 is SNHLY and CDR2 FYNNEI. The CDR3 is 13 residues long. The CDR3 DNA is TGTGCCAGCAGTGCAGGGGGAGGAAACACCATATATTTT. The encoded protein is CASSAGGGNTIYF. Looking up the rest from reference TRBV2 and TRBJ1-3 gives the full variable domain: EPEVTQTPSHQVTQMGQEVILRCVPISNHLYFYWYRQILGQKVEFLVSFYNNEISEKSEIFDDQFSVERPDGSNFTLKIRSTKLEDSAMYFCASSAGGGNTIYFGEGSWLTVV.

The CDR3 here is CSVAGGAEQPQHF. Here the CDR3 DNA reads TGCAGCGTTGCAGGGGGCGCGGAGCAGCCCCAGCATTTT. The chain has TRBV29-1 and TRBJ1-5; 8 nucleotides align to TRBD1. Unmatched junction bases numbered 6, after V lost 4 bases and J lost 7 bases. The CDR3 totals 13 residues. Germline assignment: CDR1 SQVTM and CDR2 ANQGSEA. Filled out from reference TRBV29-1 and TRBJ1-5, the complete variable domain reads SAVISQKPSRDICQRGTSLTIQCQVDSQVTMMFWYRQQPGQSLTLIATANQGSEATYESGFVIDKFPISRPNLTFSTLTVSNMSPEDSSIYLCSVAGGAEQPQHFGDGTRLSIL.

CDR3 residues: CASSRRGGRGTEAFF. The CDR3 region has the DNA TGTGCCAGCAGCCGAAGGGGGGGACGAGGAACTGAAGCTTTCTTT. The V and J genes are TRBV3-1 (or the pseudogene TRBV3-2) and TRBJ1-1, with D possibly being TRBD1 (6 bases). The length of the CDR3 is 15 residues. Germline V gene sequence: CDR1 LGHDT, CDR2 YNNKEL (reference sequence). Trimming cost V 4 bases and J 5 bases, with 17 bases left between them.

V and J are TRBV5-5 and TRBJ1-1; 9 bases align to TRBD1. The V segment lost 4 bases and the J segment 6 bases; nucleotides outside the gene matches: 13. Per the germline V gene, CDR1 is SGHKS and CDR2 is YYEKEE (reference sequence). The CDR3 runs 16 residues. This chain's CDR3 is CASSLRQGERNAEAFF. The CDR3 nucleotides read TGTGCCAGCAGCCTCCGACAGGGGGAAAGAAACGCTGAAGCTTTCTTT.